Listed below are T cell receptor beta chains from one sample, sequenced in a study of beta chain features in type 1 diabetes. Profiled with immunoSEQ multiplex PCR; TCRdb holds only in-frame clones, not every one. The sample includes a few hundred thousand clones, around a tenth of them seen just once. Input material: central memory CD4+ T cells from blood. Receptors originate from a young man with type 1 diabetes. The CDR3 runs from the conserved cysteine through the conserved F or W. Fields, in order: J gene, V gene, D gene, clone size, CDR3 protein, CDR3 DNA. A D gene is named only where the DNA matches it firmly. Part of the rows lack a size; the others show once, few, many or a class for expanded clones.

J: TRBJ1-3; V: TRBV5-1; D: TRBD1; size: .; CDR3: CASSQGAVAGNTIYF; DNA: TGCGCCAGCAGTCAGGGGGCAGTAGCTGGAAACACCATATATTTT
J: TRBJ2-7; V: TRBV28; D: TRBD1; size: many; CDR3: CASSPPGQVYEQYF; DNA: TGTGCCAGCAGTCCCCCGGGACAGGTCTACGAGCAGTACTTC
J: TRBJ2-5; V: TRBV10-3; D: .; size: many; CDR3: CAISRARGGKYQETQYF; DNA: TGTGCCATCAGTAGAGCCCGCGGCGGGAAGTACCAAGAGACCCAGTACTTC
J: TRBJ2-7; V: TRBV5-4; D: .; size: .; CDR3: CASSLVSGDEQYF; DNA: TGTGCCAGCAGCTTGGTTTCGGGGGACGAGCAGTACTTC
J: TRBJ1-1; V: TRBV5-4; D: .; size: few; CDR3: CASRAQFMNTEAFF; DNA: TGTGCCAGCAGAGCGCAATTCATGAACACTGAAGCTTTCTTT
J: TRBJ2-3; V: TRBV4-1; D: .; size: .; CDR3: CASSQDPQVADTQYF; DNA: TGCGCCAGCAGCCAAGATCCCCAGGTGGCAGATACGCAGTATTTT
J: TRBJ2-7; V: TRBV9; D: TRBD1; size: .; CDR3: CASSVTGQGPYEQYF; DNA: TGTGCCAGCAGCGTTACCGGACAGGGTCCCTACGAGCAGTACTTC
J: TRBJ1-5; V: TRBV28; D: .; size: many; CDR3: CASSLFRNQPQHF; DNA: TGTGCCAGCAGTTTATTCCGCAATCAGCCCCAGCATTTT
J: TRBJ2-2; V: TRBV4-1; D: TRBD2; size: .; CDR3: CASSRGLAGDTGELFF; DNA: TGCGCCAGCAGTCGGGGACTAGCGGGAGATACCGGGGAGCTGTTTTTT
J: TRBJ2-7; V: TRBV5-1; D: .; size: .; CDR3: CASSLVGGMGGEQYF; DNA: TGCGCCAGCAGCTTGGTTGGCGGGATGGGTGGCGAGCAGTACTTC
J: TRBJ2-4; V: TRBV5-1; D: .; size: .; CDR3: CASSLAGTAGDIQYF; DNA: TGCGCCAGCAGCTTGGCGGGGACCGCCGGGGACATTCAGTACTTC
J: TRBJ1-2; V: TRBV15; D: .; size: .; CDR3: CATSRDRVADGYTF; DNA: TGTGCCACCAGCAGAGACCGCGTAGCCGATGGCTACACCTTC
J: TRBJ2-5; V: TRBV27; D: .; size: few; CDR3: CASSSGRLRETQYF; DNA: TGTGCCAGCAGTTCCGGGCGTTTGAGGGAGACCCAGTACTTC
J: TRBJ1-1; V: TRBV7-8; D: TRBD1; size: .; CDR3: CASSFQGANTEAFF; DNA: TGTGCCAGCAGCTTTCAGGGGGCGAACACTGAAGCTTTCTTT
J: TRBJ1-4; V: TRBV11-2; D: .; size: few; CDR3: CASSLEAGHEKLFF; DNA: TGTGCCAGCAGCTTAGAGGCAGGGCATGAAAAACTGTTTTTT
J: TRBJ2-1; V: TRBV7-9; D: TRBD2; size: few; CDR3: CASSLGVQRDMNEQFF; DNA: TGTGCCAGCAGCTTAGGTGTCCAGCGGGATATGAATGAGCAGTTCTTC
J: TRBJ1-2; V: TRBV28; D: .; size: few; CDR3: CASSSGGELYGYTF; DNA: TGTGCCAGCAGTTCAGGAGGAGAACTTTATGGCTACACCTTC
J: TRBJ1-2; V: TRBV4-1; D: .; size: .; CDR3: CASSQDGDFLNYGYTF; DNA: TGCGCCAGCAGCCAAGATGGGGATTTTCTTAACTATGGCTACACCTTC
J: TRBJ1-3; V: TRBV7-2; D: .; size: few; CDR3: CASSSLRGRNTIYF; DNA: TGTGCCAGCAGCTCACTCCGGGGTCGAAACACCATATATTTT
J: TRBJ2-4; V: TRBV5-1; D: .; size: many; CDR3: CASSFFGGQNIQYF; DNA: TGCGCCAGCAGCTTTTTCGGTGGACAAAACATTCAGTACTTC
J: TRBJ2-1; V: TRBV4-1; D: .; size: .; CDR3: CASSDGLANNEQFF; DNA: TGCGCCAGCAGCGACGGCCTAGCGAACAATGAGCAGTTCTTC
J: TRBJ2-1; V: TRBV4-2; D: TRBD2; size: few; CDR3: CASSASLAGERKNEQFF; DNA: TGTGCCAGCAGCGCCTCACTAGCGGGAGAAAGAAAAAATGAGCAGTTCTTC
J: TRBJ1-1; V: TRBV5-1; D: .; size: .; CDR3: CASSRDGGNTEAFF; DNA: TGCGCCAGCAGCCGGGACGGAGGAAACACTGAAGCTTTCTTT
J: TRBJ2-7; V: TRBV27; D: .; size: few; CDR3: CASSLISPLYEQYF; DNA: TGTGCCAGCAGTTTAATTTCCCCACTCTACGAGCAGTACTTC
J: TRBJ1-3; V: TRBV2; D: .; size: .; CDR3: CASSGGRNTIYF; DNA: TGTGCCAGCAGTGGGGGGAGAAACACCATATATTTT
J: TRBJ2-5; V: TRBV5-1; D: .; size: few; CDR3: CASSRLTTVQETQYF; DNA: TGCGCCAGCAGCCGGCTTACGACAGTCCAAGAGACCCAGTACTTC
J: TRBJ1-2; V: TRBV10-3; D: .; size: many; CDR3: CAINPGGYGYTF; DNA: TGTGCCATCAACCCGGGGGGCTATGGCTACACCTTC
J: TRBJ2-5; V: TRBV7-9; D: .; size: .; CDR3: CASSLGVGETQYF; DNA: TGTGCCAGCAGCTTAGGGGTCGGCGAGACCCAGTACTTC
J: TRBJ2-3; V: TRBV5-1; D: .; size: .; CDR3: CASSLYGGTDTQYF; DNA: TGCGCCAGCAGCTTGTATGGTGGCACAGATACGCAGTATTTT
J: TRBJ2-2; V: TRBV7-2; D: .; size: few; CDR3: CASSSLRAPNTGELFF; DNA: TGTGCCAGCAGTTCCCTCCGCGCCCCGAACACCGGGGAGCTGTTTTTT
J: TRBJ2-1; V: TRBV9; D: .; size: .; CDR3: CASSPQGGIGYNEQFF; DNA: TGTGCCAGCAGCCCCCAGGGGGGAATAGGGTACAATGAGCAGTTCTTC
J: TRBJ2-2; V: TRBV5-1; D: TRBD2; size: few; CDR3: CASSSFSGSSDPGELFF; DNA: TGCGCCAGCAGCTCATTTAGCGGGAGCAGCGACCCCGGGGAGCTGTTTTTT